A selection of T cell receptor beta chains follows, all from one sample in a study of cytomegalovirus exposure and HLA in healthy donors. Produced via immunoSEQ multiplex PCR; TCRdb's table is partial and in-frame only. Of 150,000 or so clones listed, more than 60% were seen once; the top ten hold about an eighth. Sequencing was done on a sample of PBMCs. The origin of the receptors is a man aged 35 to 55 in good health and CMV-seropositive. Each CDR3 is given with its conserved first and last residue. The order of the fields is CDR3 DNA, CDR3 protein, V gene, clone size, D gene, J gene. A D gene is named only where the DNA matches it firmly. Rows give clone size only sometimes, using once, few, many, or a class for an expanded clone.

CDR3nt: TGTGCCAGCAGTTCTCCGACTAGCGGGAGGAGGAAGACCCAGTACTTC; CDR3aa: CASSSPTSGRRKTQYF; v_gene: TRBV28; abundance: .; d_gene: TRBD2; j_gene: TRBJ2-5
CDR3nt: TGTGCCAGCAGCTCCCGTCCACAGGGTGCCGGAAACACCATATATTTT; CDR3aa: CASSSRPQGAGNTIYF; v_gene: TRBV13; abundance: .; d_gene: .; j_gene: TRBJ1-3
CDR3nt: TGTGCCAGCAGCTCGGCCCGACTGGCCACAGATACGCAGTATTTT; CDR3aa: CASSSARLATDTQYF; v_gene: TRBV14; abundance: few; d_gene: .; j_gene: TRBJ2-3
CDR3nt: TGCGCCAGCAGCCCCCCGACAGCTGGGGCCAACGTCCTGACTTTC; CDR3aa: CASSPPTAGANVLTF; v_gene: TRBV5-1; abundance: .; d_gene: .; j_gene: TRBJ2-6
CDR3nt: TGTGCCTCCAAGCGGGAGATGTACAATGAGCAGTTCTTC; CDR3aa: CASKREMYNEQFF; v_gene: TRBV5-4; abundance: once; d_gene: TRBD2; j_gene: TRBJ2-1
CDR3nt: TGTGCCATCAGTGAGTCTTTAGCGGGAGAGTTCGAGCAGTACTTC; CDR3aa: CAISESLAGEFEQYF; v_gene: TRBV10-3; abundance: .; d_gene: TRBD2; j_gene: TRBJ2-7
CDR3nt: TGTGCCAGTAGTTTACAGGGGCGACCTCACTCCTCTGGGGCCAACGTCCTGACTTTC; CDR3aa: CASSLQGRPHSSGANVLTF; v_gene: TRBV19; abundance: .; d_gene: TRBD1; j_gene: TRBJ2-6
CDR3nt: TGTGCCAGCAGTCCACAGACAGGGCTGAACACTGAAGCTTTCTTT; CDR3aa: CASSPQTGLNTEAFF; v_gene: TRBV28; abundance: few; d_gene: TRBD1; j_gene: TRBJ1-1
CDR3nt: TGTGCCAGCAGCCTCGGGATGACTAGCACAGATACGCAGTATTTT; CDR3aa: CASSLGMTSTDTQYF; v_gene: TRBV14; abundance: .; d_gene: .; j_gene: TRBJ2-3
CDR3nt: TGTGCCAGCAGCCCCTTCCCAGATACGCAGTATTTT; CDR3aa: CASSPFPDTQYF; v_gene: TRBV5-6; abundance: .; d_gene: .; j_gene: TRBJ2-3
CDR3nt: TGTGCCAGCAGCCCAACGACAGGGGGCCAGTGGGAGCTGTTTTTT; CDR3aa: CASSPTTGGQWELFF; v_gene: TRBV27; abundance: .; d_gene: TRBD1; j_gene: TRBJ2-2
CDR3nt: TGTGCCAGCAGTTCCGGACTAGAGGCCTACAATGAGCAGTTCTTC; CDR3aa: CASSSGLEAYNEQFF; v_gene: TRBV6-5; abundance: .; d_gene: TRBD2; j_gene: TRBJ2-1
CDR3nt: TGTGCCAGCAGTTACGGGGCGGGAGGGCGGAATGAGCAGTTCTTC; CDR3aa: CASSYGAGGRNEQFF; v_gene: TRBV6-5; abundance: .; d_gene: TRBD2; j_gene: TRBJ2-1
CDR3nt: TGTGCCAGCAGCCCGGGACAGGGCACAGATACGCAGTATTTT; CDR3aa: CASSPGQGTDTQYF; v_gene: TRBV5-4; abundance: few; d_gene: TRBD1; j_gene: TRBJ2-3
CDR3nt: TGTGCCAGCAGCTTAGCACCCGGGACAGGGGGGTACGAGCAGTACTTC; CDR3aa: CASSLAPGTGGYEQYF; v_gene: TRBV11-2; abundance: .; d_gene: TRBD1; j_gene: TRBJ2-7
CDR3nt: TGCGCCAGCAGCTTCCCCGGGACAGGGGGATCCTACGAGCAGTACTTC; CDR3aa: CASSFPGTGGSYEQYF; v_gene: TRBV5-1; abundance: .; d_gene: TRBD1; j_gene: TRBJ2-7
CDR3nt: TGCGCCAGCAGCTTCCCCGGGTCCTACGAGCAGTACTTC; CDR3aa: CASSFPGSYEQYF; v_gene: TRBV5-1; abundance: .; d_gene: .; j_gene: TRBJ2-7
CDR3nt: TGTGCCAGCAGCCCCCGAGGACTAGCGGGAGCGTCGTTCTTC; CDR3aa: CASSPRGLAGASFF; v_gene: TRBV7-2; abundance: .; d_gene: TRBD2; j_gene: TRBJ2-1
CDR3nt: TGTGCCAGCGGCCGTCGTGATGAGCAGTTCTTC; CDR3aa: CASGRRDEQFF; v_gene: TRBV11-2; abundance: .; d_gene: .; j_gene: TRBJ2-1
CDR3nt: TGTGCCAGCAGCGTAGCTAGTGGAAACAATGAGCAGTTCTTC; CDR3aa: CASSVASGNNEQFF; v_gene: TRBV9; abundance: .; d_gene: .; j_gene: TRBJ2-1
CDR3nt: TGTGCCAGTAGTAAAAGGACAGGGGGCGCCGGTGGCTACACCTTC; CDR3aa: CASSKRTGGAGGYTF; v_gene: TRBV19; abundance: once; d_gene: TRBD1; j_gene: TRBJ1-2
CDR3nt: TGTGCCAGCAGCTTAGGGGGGAGGGCCTATTTCTACAATGAGCAGTTCTTC; CDR3aa: CASSLGGRAYFYNEQFF; v_gene: TRBV13; abundance: .; d_gene: TRBD2; j_gene: TRBJ2-1
CDR3nt: TGTGCCAGCAGCCCCGCCCCGGGACAGGGCAATGGCTACACCTTC; CDR3aa: CASSPAPGQGNGYTF; v_gene: TRBV6-5; abundance: .; d_gene: TRBD1; j_gene: TRBJ1-2
CDR3nt: TGTGCCAGCAGTTTATCGCGGACCAGGGTGGGAGGCTACACCTTC; CDR3aa: CASSLSRTRVGGYTF; v_gene: TRBV27; abundance: .; d_gene: .; j_gene: TRBJ1-2
CDR3nt: TGCGCCAGTTACAGGGATGGGCAATACAATGAGCAGTTCTTC; CDR3aa: CASYRDGQYNEQFF; v_gene: TRBV5-1; abundance: once; d_gene: .; j_gene: TRBJ2-1
CDR3nt: TGTGCCAGTAGTAGCGGACTAGCGGGGTCCAAAAACATTCAGTACTTC; CDR3aa: CASSSGLAGSKNIQYF; v_gene: TRBV19; abundance: .; d_gene: TRBD2; j_gene: TRBJ2-4
CDR3nt: TGTGCCAGCAGCTTAGAACTAGCGACCGGGGAGCTGTTTTTT; CDR3aa: CASSLELATGELFF; v_gene: TRBV7-6; abundance: .; d_gene: TRBD2; j_gene: TRBJ2-2
CDR3nt: TGTGCCAGCAGCTTAACGCGGGCAGGAGAGACCCAGTACTTC; CDR3aa: CASSLTRAGETQYF; v_gene: TRBV7-9; abundance: .; d_gene: .; j_gene: TRBJ2-5
CDR3nt: TGTGCCAGCAGTTCTCCGGGACAGGGTCGTACCTACGAGCAGTACTTC; CDR3aa: CASSSPGQGRTYEQYF; v_gene: TRBV6-5; abundance: .; d_gene: TRBD1; j_gene: TRBJ2-7
CDR3nt: TGTGCCAGCAGTGGGGGCAGGTTGAACACTGAAGCTTTCTTT; CDR3aa: CASSGGRLNTEAFF; v_gene: TRBV2; abundance: .; d_gene: .; j_gene: TRBJ1-1
CDR3nt: TGTGCCAGCAGTTACGGTCGGGGCTCCTACGAGCAGTACTTC; CDR3aa: CASSYGRGSYEQYF; v_gene: TRBV6-5; abundance: .; d_gene: .; j_gene: TRBJ2-7
CDR3nt: TGTGCCAGCAGTTCTCTGTACGGGAGGGCCCCCTACGAGCAGTACTTC; CDR3aa: CASSSLYGRAPYEQYF; v_gene: TRBV27; abundance: .; d_gene: TRBD2; j_gene: TRBJ2-7
CDR3nt: TGTGCCAGCACCAAAGGGGTACCCGGGGAGCTGTTTTTT; CDR3aa: CASTKGVPGELFF; v_gene: TRBV27; abundance: .; d_gene: .; j_gene: TRBJ2-2
CDR3nt: TGTGCCAGCAGCTTAGAGGGAGGTACGCAGTATTTT; CDR3aa: CASSLEGGTQYF; v_gene: TRBV11-3; abundance: .; d_gene: .; j_gene: TRBJ2-3
CDR3nt: TGTGCCAGCCGCAGGACAGGGCAAGAGACCCAGTACTTC; CDR3aa: CASRRTGQETQYF; v_gene: TRBV6-5; abundance: .; d_gene: TRBD1; j_gene: TRBJ2-5
CDR3nt: TGTGCCAGCTCACCGGGGGGAGGGAACACTGAAGCTTTCTTT; CDR3aa: CASSPGGGNTEAFF; v_gene: TRBV18; abundance: .; d_gene: .; j_gene: TRBJ1-1
CDR3nt: TGTGCCAGCAGACAGGGGGCGGGAGAAAAACTGTTTTTT; CDR3aa: CASRQGAGEKLFF; v_gene: TRBV6-5; abundance: .; d_gene: TRBD1; j_gene: TRBJ1-4
CDR3nt: TGTGCCAGCAGCCCCCTGGGAGGGACGGGGGAGACCCAGTACTTC; CDR3aa: CASSPLGGTGETQYF; v_gene: TRBV7-3; abundance: .; d_gene: TRBD2; j_gene: TRBJ2-5
CDR3nt: TGTGCCAGCAGTTCCAGGGGGGACCCCTACGAGCAGTACTTC; CDR3aa: CASSSRGDPYEQYF; v_gene: TRBV27; abundance: once; d_gene: .; j_gene: TRBJ2-7
CDR3nt: TGTGCCAGCAGTTACGGGGGGACTGAAGCTTTCTTT; CDR3aa: CASSYGGTEAFF; v_gene: TRBV6-5; abundance: .; d_gene: .; j_gene: TRBJ1-1
CDR3nt: TGTGCCAGCTCAGACCGGAAGGGGGCGGAGGGCTACACCTTC; CDR3aa: CASSDRKGAEGYTF; v_gene: TRBV18; abundance: few; d_gene: TRBD1; j_gene: TRBJ1-2
CDR3nt: TGTGCCAGTAGTAGGGGGAGACTAGCGGGAATGTACGAGCAGTACTTC; CDR3aa: CASSRGRLAGMYEQYF; v_gene: TRBV19; abundance: .; d_gene: TRBD2; j_gene: TRBJ2-7
CDR3nt: TGTGCCAGCTCACCACCCCTTGGGGCGGGGATAAACACCGGGGAGCTGTTTTTT; CDR3aa: CASSPPLGAGINTGELFF; v_gene: TRBV18; abundance: .; d_gene: .; j_gene: TRBJ2-2
CDR3nt: TGTGCCAGCAGTTACTCGGCCTCACAGGGCTACGAGCAGTACTTC; CDR3aa: CASSYSASQGYEQYF; v_gene: TRBV6-5; abundance: .; d_gene: .; j_gene: TRBJ2-7